Listed below are T cell receptor beta chains from one sample, sequenced in a study of cytomegalovirus exposure and HLA in healthy donors. The method was immunoSEQ multiplex PCR; TCRdb's version includes in-frame clones alone and lacks a portion of them. The profile covers about 110,000 clones, with 73% appearing a single time and under 8.5% taken by the ten largest. The sample taken for sequencing was PBMCs. The receptors derive from a man between 35 and 55 years old in good health and CMV-seronegative. Both conserved end residues are part of each CDR3. Fields, in order: V gene, clone size, J gene, D gene, CDR3 DNA, CDR3 protein. D genes are given only for firm matches. Clone size is given for some rows only: seen once, a few or many times, or a class if the clone is expanded.

v_call: TRBV9
clone_size: NA
j_call: TRBJ2-7
d_call: TRBD1
cdr3_nt: TGTGCCAGCAGCCCGACAGGGGGCTCTCGCGAGCAGTACTTC
cdr3_aa: CASSPTGGSREQYF

v_call: TRBV19
clone_size: few
j_call: TRBJ1-6
d_call: NA
cdr3_nt: TGTGCCAGTACCAAACAGGGCTCCTATAATTCACCCCTCCACTTT
cdr3_aa: CASTKQGSYNSPLHF

v_call: TRBV6-5
clone_size: NA
j_call: TRBJ1-3
d_call: NA
cdr3_nt: TGTGCCAGCAGTTACGGGCGGGGGTCTGGCGGAAACACCATATATTTT
cdr3_aa: CASSYGRGSGGNTIYF

v_call: TRBV11-3
clone_size: NA
j_call: TRBJ2-2
d_call: NA
cdr3_nt: TGTGCCAGCAGCTCAACGGTTATCGGCGGGGAGCTGTTTTTT
cdr3_aa: CASSSTVIGGELFF

v_call: TRBV6-5
clone_size: NA
j_call: TRBJ2-3
d_call: NA
cdr3_nt: TGTGCCAGCAGCGCAGATCCCAGCACAGATACGCAGTATTTT
cdr3_aa: CASSADPSTDTQYF

v_call: TRBV9
clone_size: NA
j_call: TRBJ1-1
d_call: NA
cdr3_nt: TGTGCCAGCAGCGTAGCTTACAGCAACTCTGAAGCTTTCTTT
cdr3_aa: CASSVAYSNSEAFF

v_call: TRBV7-3
clone_size: NA
j_call: TRBJ2-1
d_call: TRBD2
cdr3_nt: TGTGCCAGCAGCTTAACGGCTAGCGGATACAATGAGCAGTTCTTC
cdr3_aa: CASSLTASGYNEQFF

v_call: TRBV20-1
clone_size: NA
j_call: TRBJ1-1
d_call: NA
cdr3_nt: TGCAGTGGAGTGCACACTGAAGCTTTCTTT
cdr3_aa: CSGVHTEAFF

v_call: TRBV15
clone_size: few
j_call: TRBJ2-7
d_call: NA
cdr3_nt: TGTGCCACCAGCAGAGATTCCGGTGCCTACGAGCAGTACTTC
cdr3_aa: CATSRDSGAYEQYF

v_call: TRBV7-2
clone_size: NA
j_call: TRBJ1-5
d_call: TRBD1
cdr3_nt: TGTGCCAGCAGCCCGCGGACAGGGCCTAATCAGCCCCAGCATTTT
cdr3_aa: CASSPRTGPNQPQHF

v_call: TRBV7-9
clone_size: few
j_call: TRBJ2-7
d_call: TRBD2
cdr3_nt: TGTGCCAGCAGCTTACACCCCCTGGGAGGGCTGGCCTACGAGCAGTACTTC
cdr3_aa: CASSLHPLGGLAYEQYF

v_call: TRBV9
clone_size: NA
j_call: TRBJ2-5
d_call: TRBD2
cdr3_nt: TGTGCCAGCAGCGCGGGACTAGCGGAAGAGACCCAGTACTTC
cdr3_aa: CASSAGLAEETQYF

v_call: TRBV6-5
clone_size: few
j_call: TRBJ2-2
d_call: TRBD1
cdr3_nt: TGTGCCAGCAGTTTACAGGGGGTCGGCGGGGAGCTGTTTTTT
cdr3_aa: CASSLQGVGGELFF

v_call: TRBV19
clone_size: once
j_call: TRBJ1-5
d_call: NA
cdr3_nt: TGTGCCAGTAGTATTTTGGTGCGGCAGCCCCAGCATTTT
cdr3_aa: CASSILVRQPQHF

v_call: TRBV9
clone_size: NA
j_call: TRBJ2-7
d_call: NA
cdr3_nt: TGTGCCAGCAGCGTAGACCACAGGACCTACGAGCAGTACTTC
cdr3_aa: CASSVDHRTYEQYF

v_call: TRBV30
clone_size: once
j_call: TRBJ1-1
d_call: TRBD1
cdr3_nt: TGTGCCTGGAGACAGACAGGGGCTAACACTGAAGCTTTCTTT
cdr3_aa: CAWRQTGANTEAFF

v_call: TRBV11-2
clone_size: NA
j_call: TRBJ2-7
d_call: NA
cdr3_nt: TGTGCCAGCAGCAAAAGGGGTTTTTCAGATAACGAGCAGTACTTC
cdr3_aa: CASSKRGFSDNEQYF

v_call: TRBV4-3
clone_size: NA
j_call: TRBJ2-7
d_call: NA
cdr3_nt: TGCGCCAGCAGCCAATGGCCAGGGAAAAGCTACGAGCAGTACTTC
cdr3_aa: CASSQWPGKSYEQYF

v_call: TRBV7-9
clone_size: NA
j_call: TRBJ2-7
d_call: NA
cdr3_nt: TGTGCCAGCCGCAGGGACTCCTACGAGCAGTACTTC
cdr3_aa: CASRRDSYEQYF

v_call: TRBV7-8
clone_size: NA
j_call: TRBJ2-5
d_call: TRBD1
cdr3_nt: TGTGCCAGCAGCTTGTGGGACAGGGACGGGACCCAGTACTTC
cdr3_aa: CASSLWDRDGTQYF

v_call: TRBV5-1
clone_size: NA
j_call: TRBJ2-5
d_call: NA
cdr3_nt: TGCGCCAGCAGCTTGCTGGGGGCGCGGGAGACCCAGTACTTC
cdr3_aa: CASSLLGARETQYF

v_call: TRBV4-1
clone_size: NA
j_call: TRBJ1-6
d_call: NA
cdr3_nt: TGCGCCAGCAGCCGAGGGAATTCACCCCTCCACTTT
cdr3_aa: CASSRGNSPLHF

v_call: TRBV19
clone_size: NA
j_call: TRBJ1-1
d_call: TRBD1
cdr3_nt: TGTGCCAGTAGATTCGGACAGGGGGCGACTGAAGCTTTCTTT
cdr3_aa: CASRFGQGATEAFF

v_call: TRBV5-6
clone_size: NA
j_call: TRBJ2-5
d_call: TRBD1
cdr3_nt: TGTGCCAGCAGTTTTGGGGGACAGGGGGAGCCCAAGACCCAGTACTTC
cdr3_aa: CASSFGGQGEPKTQYF

v_call: TRBV7-9
clone_size: NA
j_call: TRBJ2-1
d_call: NA
cdr3_nt: TGTGCCAGCAGCTCTCAGGGGCTCTACAATGAGCAGTTCTTC
cdr3_aa: CASSSQGLYNEQFF

v_call: TRBV5-1
clone_size: NA
j_call: TRBJ1-3
d_call: NA
cdr3_nt: TGCGCCAGCAAAGCAAGTTGGAGCTCTGGAAACACCATATATTTT
cdr3_aa: CASKASWSSGNTIYF

v_call: TRBV7-2
clone_size: NA
j_call: TRBJ1-2
d_call: TRBD1
cdr3_nt: TGTGCCAGCAGCTCCACCCTAGGAGGGGGCCCACGGACAGGCTACACCTTC
cdr3_aa: CASSSTLGGGPRTGYTF

v_call: TRBV10-1
clone_size: NA
j_call: TRBJ2-2
d_call: TRBD1
cdr3_nt: TGCGCGGGACAGGAGAGTACCGGGGAGCTGTTTTTT
cdr3_aa: CAGQESTGELFF

v_call: TRBV25-1
clone_size: NA
j_call: TRBJ2-5
d_call: NA
cdr3_nt: TGTGCCAGCAGTGGATCATCAGGGGTCGGGCAAGAGACCCAGTACTTC
cdr3_aa: CASSGSSGVGQETQYF

v_call: TRBV6-6
clone_size: NA
j_call: TRBJ1-2
d_call: NA
cdr3_nt: TGTGCCAGCAGTTACGGGCCCGCTAACTATGGCTACACCTTC
cdr3_aa: CASSYGPANYGYTF

v_call: TRBV7-9
clone_size: NA
j_call: TRBJ2-4
d_call: NA
cdr3_nt: TGTGCCAGCAGCCCCAGGGAAAAAAACATTCAGTACTTC
cdr3_aa: CASSPREKNIQYF

v_call: TRBV10-1
clone_size: NA
j_call: TRBJ2-7
d_call: TRBD1
cdr3_nt: TGCGCCAGCAGTGAGTCATTAGGACAGGGGTTCTACGAGCAGTACTTC
cdr3_aa: CASSESLGQGFYEQYF

v_call: TRBV5-1
clone_size: NA
j_call: TRBJ2-5
d_call: TRBD2
cdr3_nt: TGCGCCAGCAGCTATTCCACGGGGGGGCTGGAGACCCAGTACTTC
cdr3_aa: CASSYSTGGLETQYF

v_call: TRBV5-1
clone_size: once
j_call: TRBJ2-7
d_call: TRBD1
cdr3_nt: TGCGCCAGCAGCTTGGACGGCCAGGGGGCCCGCGAGCAGTACTTC
cdr3_aa: CASSLDGQGAREQYF

v_call: TRBV27
clone_size: few
j_call: TRBJ2-7
d_call: TRBD2
cdr3_nt: TGTGCCAGCAGTCCGGGACTAGCCTACGAGCAGTACTTC
cdr3_aa: CASSPGLAYEQYF